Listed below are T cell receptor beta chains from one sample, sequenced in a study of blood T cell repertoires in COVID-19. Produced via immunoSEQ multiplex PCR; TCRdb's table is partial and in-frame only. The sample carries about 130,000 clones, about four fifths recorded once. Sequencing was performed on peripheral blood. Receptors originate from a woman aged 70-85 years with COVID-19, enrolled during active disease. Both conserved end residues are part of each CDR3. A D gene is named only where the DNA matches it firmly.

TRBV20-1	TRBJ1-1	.	CSARQSTEAFF
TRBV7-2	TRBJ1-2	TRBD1	CASSSDRANYGYTF
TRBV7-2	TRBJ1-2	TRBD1	CASSSRTGGRNYGYTF
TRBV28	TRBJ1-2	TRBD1	CASSPTGVGGYGYTF
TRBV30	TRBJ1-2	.	CAWGGPPGGYTF
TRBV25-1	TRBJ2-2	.	CASSGPGELFF
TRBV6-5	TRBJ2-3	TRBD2	CASSSRRAGSTDTQYF
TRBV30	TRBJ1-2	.	CAFPTGRGYTF
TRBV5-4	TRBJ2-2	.	CASSLAGTGELFF
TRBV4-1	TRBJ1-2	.	CASSPAGGDYGYTF
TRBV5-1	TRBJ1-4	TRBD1	CASSPTGPPNEKLFF